This TCR beta chain was recorded in a study of T cell responses to AZD1222 COVID-19 vaccine. This CDR3 contains 15 residues. V lost 0 bases and J 2 bases, leaving 8 bases between the germline ends. Germline assignment: CDR1 LGHNA and CDR2 YSLEER. Profiled with immunoSEQ multiplex PCR; TCRdb holds only in-frame clones, not every one. The repertoire has 90,000 to 95,000 clones, roughly 93% of them found once; the top ten carry 20% to 25%. The sample consisted of peripheral blood, taken on day 0 of AZD1222 vaccination. The sequence came from an adult in good health. This chain uses TRBV4-3 with TRBJ1-5; D is undetermined. CDR3 DNA sequence: TGCGCCAGCAGCCAAGATCTGGCAGGCAATCAGCCCCAGCATTTT. It specifies CASSQDLAGNQPQHF.